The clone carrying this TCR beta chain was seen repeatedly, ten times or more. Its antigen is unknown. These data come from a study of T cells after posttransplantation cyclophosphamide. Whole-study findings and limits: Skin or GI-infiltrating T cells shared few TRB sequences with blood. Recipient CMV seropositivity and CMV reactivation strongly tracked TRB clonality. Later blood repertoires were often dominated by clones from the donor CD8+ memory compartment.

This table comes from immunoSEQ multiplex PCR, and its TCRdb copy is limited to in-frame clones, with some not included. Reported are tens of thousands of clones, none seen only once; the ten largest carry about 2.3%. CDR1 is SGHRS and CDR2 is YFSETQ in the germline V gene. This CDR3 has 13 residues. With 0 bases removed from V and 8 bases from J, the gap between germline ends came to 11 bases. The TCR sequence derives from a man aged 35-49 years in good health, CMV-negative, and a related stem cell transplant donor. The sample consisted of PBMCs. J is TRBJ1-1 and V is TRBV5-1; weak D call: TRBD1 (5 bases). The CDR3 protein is CASSLGQGGEAFF. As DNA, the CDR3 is TGCGCCAGCAGCTTGGGGCAGGGAGGAGAAGCTTTCTTT. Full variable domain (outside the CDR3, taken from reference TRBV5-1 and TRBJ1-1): KAGVTQTPRYLIKTRGQQVTLSCSPISGHRSVSWYQQTPGQGLQFLFEYFSETQRNKGNFPGRFSGRQFSNSRSEMNVSTLELGDSALYLCASSLGQGGEAFFGQGTRLTVV.